This T cell receptor beta chain was identified in a study of blood T cell repertoires in COVID-19. Study overall: Acute and convalescent COVID-19 specimens originated in the United States, Italy and Spain.

The CDR3 covers 14 residues. V shed 5 bases and J shed 2 bases, with 13 bases lying between them. The germline V gene encodes CDR1 SGHRS and CDR2 YFSETQ. Authors' processing steps: Amplified reference gene primers provided the basis for estimating nucleated cell counts. Profiling relied on immunoSEQ multiplex PCR, and the TCRdb table lists in-frame clones only, not all of them. V, J and clone size reflect that table, while D and trimming were determined from the DNA. The data show approximately 230,000 clones, approximately 82% seen once. This chain uses TRBV5-1 with TRBJ1-2; D unresolved. This receptor was obtained from an elderly woman with active or convalescent COVID-19. Source material: peripheral blood. The CDR3, as DNA: TGCGCCAGCAGAAGCCCCGAGGTCAACTATGGCTACACCTTC. It translates to CASRSPEVNYGYTF. The full variable domain, its missing parts supplied by reference TRBV5-1 and TRBJ1-2, is KAGVTQTPRYLIKTRGQQVTLSCSPISGHRSVSWYQQTPGQGLQFLFEYFSETQRNKGNFPGRFSGRQFSNSRSEMNVSTLELGDSALYLCASRSPEVNYGYTFGSGTRLTVV.